Listed below are T cell receptor beta chains from one sample, sequenced in a study of blood T cell repertoires in COVID-19. Some clones are missing from TCRdb's copy, which holds only in-frame ones; the method was immunoSEQ multiplex PCR. The sample has about 220,000 clones, about nine tenths seen once. The sample consisted of PBMCs or T cells enriched from blood (not recorded which). The receptors derive from a woman younger than 45 with acute COVID-19. CDR3s include the opening cysteine and the closing phenylalanine or tryptophan. Each record gives: V gene, J gene, D gene, clone size, CDR3 DNA, CDR3 protein. A D gene is named only where the DNA matches it firmly. Clone size, where shown, is once, few, many, or a class for clones that have expanded.

>TRBV23-1|TRBJ1-1|NA|once
TGCGCCAGCAGTCGGTGGGGGCAGGATGCCAGAACGAACACTGAAGCTTTCTTT
CASSRWGQDARTNTEAFF
>TRBV12-5|TRBJ2-7|NA|NA
TGTGCTAGTGGTTCAACCCGGAGCGAGCAGTACTTC
CASGSTRSEQYF
>TRBV5-4|TRBJ1-6|TRBD1|NA
TGTGCCAGCAGGGGACAGGGGCTTAATTCACCCCTCCACTTT
CASRGQGLNSPLHF
>TRBV3-1/TRBV3-2|TRBJ1-1|NA|once
TGTGCCAGCAGCCAAGCTGTGGCAGTTACTGAAGCTTTCTTT
CASSQAVAVTEAFF
>TRBV3-1/TRBV3-2|TRBJ2-1|TRBD2|once
TGTGCCAGCAGCCAAGATAGCGGGGGGGCCCTCCATGAGCAGTTCTTC
CASSQDSGGALHEQFF
>TRBV4-3|TRBJ2-6|NA|NA
TGCGCCAGCAGCCAAGTCACAGGGACTGGGGCCAACGTCCTGACTTTC
CASSQVTGTGANVLTF
>TRBV12-3/TRBV12-4|TRBJ1-1|NA|NA
TGTGCCACCTCGGACTCCACCCTGACTGAAGCTTTCTTT
CATSDSTLTEAFF
>TRBV5-5|TRBJ1-3|NA|NA
TGTGCCAGCAGCTTGGGACAGTCCTCTGGAAACACCATATATTTT
CASSLGQSSGNTIYF
>TRBV3-1/TRBV3-2|TRBJ2-2|TRBD1|NA
TGTGCCAGCAGCCAAGGAGTAGGGACAGGGGCCGGCGGGGAGCTGTTTTTT
CASSQGVGTGAGGELFF
>TRBV24-1|TRBJ1-1|TRBD1|NA
TGTGCCACCAGGGCCCCAAGACAGGGAAACACTGAAGCTTTCTTT
CATRAPRQGNTEAFF
>TRBV2|TRBJ1-1|NA|few
TGTGCCAGCAGTGAAGCGCAAGGCTGGAGTGGAGGGAAAAGGACTGAAGCTTTCTTT
CASSEAQGWSGGKRTEAFF
>TRBV3-1/TRBV3-2|TRBJ1-2|TRBD1|NA
TGTGCCAGCAGCCAGAGGGACAGGGGGCGCCATTATTATGGCTACACCTTC
CASSQRDRGRHYYGYTF
>TRBV12-3/TRBV12-4|TRBJ1-6|TRBD1|NA
TGTGCCAGCAGTGGGACAGGGAATTCACCCCTCCACTTT
CASSGTGNSPLHF
>TRBV12-5|TRBJ1-2|NA|NA
TGTGCTAGTGGTTTGGACCTTCCTCGACAGGAGAAGGCGCAAGGCTACACCTTC
CASGLDLPRQEKAQGYTF
>TRBV7-2|TRBJ2-5|TRBD2|NA
TGTGCCAGCAGCGACCTTCGGTCCGGGGGGGCCAGGGGTGAGACCCAGTACTTC
CASSDLRSGGARGETQYF
>TRBV6-5|TRBJ1-5|NA|NA
TGTGCCAGCAGTCACTGGGGAGGGGGACAGCCCCAGCATTTT
CASSHWGGGQPQHF
>TRBV5-1|TRBJ2-3|NA|NA
TGCGCCAGCAACACCCCAGGGTCGAGCACAGATACGCAGTATTTT
CASNTPGSSTDTQYF
>TRBV4-3|TRBJ1-1|NA|NA
TGCGCCAGCAGCCAAGCGTACGGGGGGCGAGGGGAAGCTTTCTTT
CASSQAYGGRGEAFF
>TRBV18|TRBJ1-4|NA|NA
TGTGCCAGCTCGCCTCCCGGGGTGGCTAATGAAAAACTGTTTTTT
CASSPPGVANEKLFF
>TRBV12-3/TRBV12-4|TRBJ1-1|TRBD1|NA
TGTGCCAGCGCGGGACAGGCGAATGTTGAAGCTTTCTTT
CASAGQANVEAFF
>TRBV7-2|TRBJ2-7|NA|NA
TGTGCCAGCAGCCTAAAACTAGCCGAGCAGTACTTC
CASSLKLAEQYF
>TRBV28|TRBJ2-1|TRBD2|NA
TGTGCCAGCCCTGCGACTAGCTGCTCCTACAATGAGCAGTTCTTC
CASPATSCSYNEQFF
>TRBV19|TRBJ1-5|NA|NA
TGTGCCAGTAATCCCTCCAGGGTTCAGCCCCAGCATTTT
CASNPSRVQPQHF